This TCR beta chain was sequenced during a study of cytomegalovirus exposure and HLA in healthy donors. Study-level findings and limits: Altogether, some 170 TCR beta chains were recorded as cytomegalovirus-associated. As was reported, the classifier diagnosed cytomegalovirus status with high specificity and sensitivity.

Using immunoSEQ multiplex PCR, the repertoire was profiled, and TCRdb retains in-frame clones only, with some absent. The data show 70,000 to 95,000 clones, with roughly 93% seen just once and about 3.6% held by the top ten. Per germline, CDR1 LNHDA and CDR2 SQIVND (reference sequence). The CDR3 covers 15 residues. Unmatched junction bases numbered 8, after V lost 5 bases and J lost 4 bases. Points on this clone: The antigen is not known.

This chain joins TRBV19 and TRBJ1-3; 7 nucleotides align to TRBD1. Sequencing used PBMCs. The receptor was derived from a woman in her thirties in good health and CMV-seronegative. In nucleotides, the CDR3 is TGTGCCAGTAGTCCAACAGGGGTTACGGGAAACACCATATATTTT. Amino acids: CASSPTGVTGNTIYF.